Listed here are 23 T cell receptor beta chains from one sample, sequenced in a study of T cell changes during pregnancy in multiple sclerosis. Profiled with immunoSEQ multiplex PCR; TCRdb holds only in-frame clones, not every one. Found here are some 27,000 clones, 80% to 90% of them singletons; the top ten hold approximately 0.77%. Sequenced here: CD4+ T cells from peripheral blood mononuclear cells, sampled in the second trimester of pregnancy. The receptors were sampled from a female donor with multiple sclerosis, enrolled in a pregnancy study.

The V gene is TRBV5-4, the J gene TRBJ1-6; 8 bases agree with TRBD1. The V segment lost 3 bases and the J segment 10 bases; nucleotides outside the gene matches: 6. The CDR3 loop spans 14 amino acids. The V gene's germline CDR1 is SGHNT and CDR2 YYREEE (reference sequence). In nucleotides, the CDR3 is TGTGCCAGCAGCTCACAGGGGGTGGGATCACCCCTCCACTTT. It encodes CASSSQGVGSPLHF.

V and J are TRBV12-2 and TRBJ2-2; no DNA check was done on the table's D call, TRBD2. TRBV12-2 has pseudogene status. CDR3 length equals 20 residues. CDR3 residues: CASRLAGRTSGGLNTGELFF. The CDR3 bases are TGTGCAAGTCGCTTAGCGGGTAGGACTAGCGGGGGCCTGAACACCGGGGAGCTGTTTTTT.

This chain links TRBV30 with TRBJ2-2; 7 bases are shared with TRBD2. The V gene's germline CDR1 is GTSNPN and CDR2 SVGIG (reference sequence). V trimming: 3 bases; J trimming: 8 bases; junction bases outside the gene matches: 6. CDR3 size: 13 residues. CDR3 in DNA: TGTGCCTGGAGGGCCGGACTAGTTGGGGAGCTGTTTTTT. This gives the protein CAWRAGLVGELFF. Looking up the rest from reference TRBV30 and TRBJ2-2 gives the full variable domain: SQTIHQWPATLVQPVGSPLSLECTVEGTSNPNLYWYRQAAGRGLQLLFYSVGIGQISSEVPQNLSASRPQDRQFILSSKKLLLSDSGFYLCAWRAGLVGELFFGEGSRLTVL.

The chain is built from TRBV10-2 and TRBJ2-7, with 7 bases identical to TRBD1. V trimming: 2 bases; J trimming: 3 bases; junction bases outside the gene matches: 4. Germline loops: CDR1 WSHSY, CDR2 SAAADI. The CDR3 runs 14 residues. The CDR3 spells CASSEVTGLYEQYF. The DNA of the CDR3 is TGCGCCAGCAGTGAGGTGACAGGGCTCTACGAGCAGTACTTC.

This clone was detected only a few times. This chain links TRBV4-1 with TRBJ1-1; D remains unclear. The germline CDR1 and CDR2 sequences are MGHRA and YSYEKL. Trimming left V 4 bases short and J 1 base short, with 7 bases between. The CDR3 is made up of 13 amino acids. The CDR3 nucleotides are TGCGCCAGCAGCCCCCAGTGGAACACTGAAGCTTTCTTT. This sequence encodes CASSPQWNTEAFF.

The chain joins TRBV4-3 to TRBJ2-7; TRBD2 matches at 13 bases. Germline CDR1 reads LGHNA; CDR2 reads YSLEER. The CDR3 contains 18 residues. The V and J ends lost 1 base and 3 bases, in that order; junction bases with no gene match: 9. The CDR3 region is CASSQVRGTSGDLYEQYF. Written as DNA, the CDR3 is TGCGCCAGCAGCCAAGTGAGAGGGACTAGCGGGGATCTCTACGAGCAGTACTTC.

The chain links TRBV9 to TRBJ2-7; weak D call: TRBD2 (5 bases). The CDR3 has 15 amino acids. Between the trimmed V and J ends, which lost 1 base and 3 bases, there was a span of 14 bases. Per the germline V gene, CDR1 is SGDLS and CDR2 is YYNGEE. CDR3 in DNA: TGTGCCAGCAGCGTAAGCGGTGCCGGCTACTACGAGCAGTACTTC. Residues: CASSVSGAGYYEQYF.

The chain joins TRBV5-1 to TRBJ2-7; the D is unclear. Trimming cost V 0 bases and J 0 bases, with 4 bases left between them. The length of the CDR3 is 13 residues. Germline V gene data show CDR1 as SGHRS and CDR2 as YFSETQ. As DNA, the CDR3 is TGCGCCAGCAGCTTGGCCAGCTCCTACGAGCAGTACTTC. Its translation: CASSLASSYEQYF.

V usage is TRBV18 and J usage is TRBJ2-1; 7 nucleotides line up with TRBD2. With 0 bases clipped from V and 7 bases from J, the junction kept 6 bases outside the gene matches. CDR3 length: 15 residues. Germline assignment: CDR1 KGHSH and CDR2 LQKENI. The CDR3 sequence is CASSPPGGWQNEQFF. In DNA form, the CDR3 reads TGTGCCAGCTCACCACCGGGAGGGTGGCAGAATGAGCAGTTCTTC.

The chain uses TRBV4-3 and TRBJ1-3; the D is unclear. From germline, CDR1 is LGHNA and CDR2 YSLEER. CDR3 length: 18 residues. V lost 4 bases and J 1 base, leaving 20 bases between the germline ends. The CDR3, as DNA: TGCGCCAGCAGCCCCCGAAACCCAAGGCCGGGGTCTGGAAACACCATATATTTT. Protein sequence: CASSPRNPRPGSGNTIYF.

Here the CDR3 DNA reads TGTGCCAGCAGTGTAAGCTGGGCTTACGACGGAGCTTTCTTT. This encodes CASSVSWAYDGAFF. The chain couples TRBV2 to TRBJ1-1; no firm D call. V shed 4 bases and J shed 10 bases, with 19 bases lying between them. This CDR3 is built from 14 residues. Germline CDR1 and CDR2: SNHLY and FYNNEI.

The rearrangement joins TRBV2 to TRBJ1-4, with 8 positions matching TRBD1. With V trimmed by 7 bases and J by 8 bases, 3 bases remained unmatched. This CDR3 contains 12 residues. CDR1 and CDR2 (germline): SNHLY, FYNNEI. CDR3 in amino acids: CASIYRGEKLFF. As DNA, the CDR3 is TGTGCCAGCATTTACAGGGGGGAAAAACTGTTTTTT. Full variable domain (missing parts from reference TRBV2 and TRBJ1-4): EPEVTQTPSHQVTQMGQEVILRCVPISNHLYFYWYRQILGQKVEFLVSFYNNEISEKSEIFDDQFSVERPDGSNFTLKIRSTKLEDSAMYFCASIYRGEKLFFGSGTQLSVL.

This chain links TRBV7-9 with TRBJ2-1; D may be TRBD2 (6 bases). The V end was cut by 1 base, the J end by 5 bases, with 15 bases between. In germline, CDR1 is SEHNR, CDR2 FQNEAQ (reference sequence). There are 16 residues in the CDR3. For the CDR3, the DNA is TGTGCCAGCAGCTTAGGGCTAGCGCTGAATCACAATGAGCAGTTCTTC. It yields the protein CASSLGLALNHNEQFF.

The chain uses TRBV19 and TRBJ2-3, with 11 bases lining up with TRBD2. CDR3 length equals 17 residues. Losses at the gene ends were 9 bases for V and 4 bases for J; bases not matched to a gene: 15. In germline, CDR1 is LNHDA, CDR2 SQIVND (reference sequence). The DNA for the CDR3 is TGTGCCAGGGATGGATTAGCGGGGGGGCTAGGGTCAGATACGCAGTATTTT. This sequence encodes CARDGLAGGLGSDTQYF.

In the case of this clone: The junction departs from the called germline gene at one end, perhaps through a read error. The CDR3 here is CASTLDRPTARFTF. The DNA for the CDR3 is TGTGCCAGCACCTTAGACAGGCCGACCGCTCGATTCACCTTC. V is TRBV7-2 and J is TRBJ1-2; a possible D gene is TRBD1 (6 bases). Germline CDR1 reads SGHTA; CDR2 reads FQGNSA. The CDR3 contains 14 residues.

The chain employs TRBV6-1 and TRBJ1-2, with a tentative D call TRBD1 (6 bases). V shed 6 bases and J shed 4 bases, with 12 bases lying between them. Germline assignment: CDR1 MNHNS and CDR2 SASEGT. This CDR3 spans 13 amino acids. CDR3 protein: CASSIQGSYGYTF. The CDR3 region has the DNA TGTGCCAGCAGCATACAGGGTTCCTATGGCTACACCTTC.

The chain employs TRBV11-2 and TRBJ2-7, with unresolved D. Trimming removed 1 base at V and 6 bases at J, with 7 bases between. Germline lookup yields CDR1 SGHAT and CDR2 FQNNGV. The CDR3 spans 12 residues. The CDR3: CASSLVPLEQYF. CDR3 nucleotides: TGTGCCAGCAGCTTAGTCCCTCTCGAGCAGTACTTC.

This chain joins TRBV28 and TRBJ1-2; D not certain. Germline loops: CDR1 MDHEN, CDR2 SYDVKM. CDR3 size: 15 residues. V gave up 8 bases and J gave up 3 bases, with 19 bases separating them. CDR3 nucleotides: TGTGCCAGCGTAAAGGGAGGATTTTGGGACTATGGCTACACCTTC. It codes for CASVKGGFWDYGYTF.

The gene calls are TRBV10-2 and TRBJ1-1; D is possibly TRBD1 (5 bases). V lost 7 bases and J 5 bases, leaving 14 bases between the germline ends. The germline V gene has CDR1 WSHSY and CDR2 SAAADI. The CDR3 contains 13 residues. DNA of the CDR3: TGCGCCAGCATGACGACAGCGGGAACTGAAGCTTTCTTT. Amino acids: CASMTTAGTEAFF.

The V gene is TRBV2, the J gene TRBJ1-4, with a tentative D call TRBD1 (6 bases). Trimming stripped 6 bases from V and 7 bases from J, with 12 bases between. The CDR3 consists of 13 residues. The germline V gene encodes CDR1 SNHLY and CDR2 FYNNEI. CDR3 coding DNA: TGTGCCAGCAGGGGACAATCGGGTGAAAAACTGTTTTTT. As protein: CASRGQSGEKLFF.

The gene calls are TRBV5-6 and TRBJ2-7; TRBD1 matches 9 bases. V lost 4 bases, J lost 6 bases, and 11 bases stayed unmatched. From germline, CDR1 is SGHDT and CDR2 YYEEEE. This CDR3 has 15 residues. CDR3 amino acids: CASSILRDRESEQYF. The DNA for the CDR3 is TGTGCCAGCAGCATACTTCGGGACAGGGAGAGCGAGCAGTACTTC.

V gene TRBV4-3 combines with J gene TRBJ2-1, with 7 positions matching TRBD1. The length of the CDR3 is 18 residues. Per germline, CDR1 LGHNA and CDR2 YSLEER. Trimming cost V 4 bases and J 1 base; bases outside gene matches: 13. The CDR3: CASSPALGGVPSYNEQFF. The CDR3 DNA reads TGCGCCAGCAGCCCAGCCCTAGGGGGCGTACCGTCCTACAATGAGCAGTTCTTC.

The V and J genes are TRBV4-1 and TRBJ1-3, with D hard to call. Trimming cost V 2 bases and J 0 bases, with 11 bases left between them. Germline CDR1 reads MGHRA; CDR2 reads YSYEKL. The CDR3 is made up of 16 amino acids. CDR3 bases: TGCGCCAGCAGCCAACCTAATGCCAACTCTGGAAACACCATATATTTT. Protein: CASSQPNANSGNTIYF.